The rows below give T cell receptor beta chains drawn from one sample of a study of blood T cell repertoires in COVID-19. Clones were sequenced by immunoSEQ multiplex PCR, and TCRdb holds only the in-frame ones, with some missing. The table shows some 180,000 clones, with just under 85% occurring only once. Input material: peripheral blood. These receptor sequences come from a woman of 80 years or more with COVID-19, enrolled during active disease. Both conserved end residues are part of each CDR3. A D gene is named only where the DNA matches it firmly. A row's size may be missing; if present it is once, few, many or a size class.

J: TRBJ2-5
size: once
D: NA
V: TRBV5-4
CDR3: CASSLNLALQETQYF
DNA: TGTGCCAGCAGCTTAAATCTAGCGCTCCAAGAGACCCAGTACTTC

J: TRBJ1-4
size: NA
D: NA
V: TRBV18
CDR3: CASSRQETGEKLFF
DNA: TGTGCCAGCTCAAGACAGGAAACGGGAGAAAAACTGTTTTTT

J: TRBJ2-4
size: NA
D: TRBD2
V: TRBV7-6
CDR3: CASSPSRGLASIQYF
DNA: TGTGCCAGCAGCCCCAGTAGGGGACTAGCGAGTATTCAGTACTTC

J: TRBJ2-7
size: NA
D: TRBD2
V: TRBV25-1
CDR3: CASSGTSGTVSSYEQYF
DNA: TGTGCCAGCAGCGGGACTAGCGGGACTGTGAGCTCCTACGAGCAGTACTTC

J: TRBJ1-2
size: NA
D: NA
V: TRBV9
CDR3: CASSHPGLFNYGYTF
DNA: TGTGCCAGCAGCCATCCGGGTCTCTTTAACTATGGCTACACCTTC

J: TRBJ2-2
size: NA
D: NA
V: TRBV6-4
CDR3: CASSEQGAGELFF
DNA: TGTGCCAGCAGTGAACAGGGAGCCGGGGAGCTGTTTTTT

J: TRBJ2-5
size: NA
D: TRBD2
V: TRBV7-6
CDR3: CASSLKSSGRGGETQYF
DNA: TGTGCCAGCAGCTTGAAGTCCAGCGGGAGGGGAGGAGAGACCCAGTACTTC

J: TRBJ2-1
size: NA
D: TRBD2
V: TRBV18
CDR3: CASSPSGANPYNEQFF
DNA: TGTGCCAGCTCACCAAGCGGGGCGAACCCCTACAATGAGCAGTTCTTC

J: TRBJ2-2
size: NA
D: NA
V: TRBV19
CDR3: CASKVGPGTGELFF
DNA: TGTGCCAGTAAAGTCGGGCCGGGAACCGGGGAGCTGTTTTTT

J: TRBJ2-3
size: NA
D: NA
V: TRBV7-6
CDR3: CASSLVSLGFEDTQYF
DNA: TGTGCCAGCAGCTTAGTATCTTTGGGCTTTGAAGATACGCAGTATTTT

J: TRBJ1-2
size: NA
D: NA
V: TRBV6-2/TRBV6-3
CDR3: CASSSPGPNYGYTF
DNA: TGTGCCAGCAGCTCCCCAGGTCCCAACTATGGCTACACCTTC

J: TRBJ2-4
size: NA
D: NA
V: TRBV6-2/TRBV6-3
CDR3: CASSYILQGADIQYF
DNA: TGTGCCAGCAGTTACATATTGCAGGGCGCCGACATTCAGTACTTC

J: TRBJ1-1
size: NA
D: NA
V: TRBV10-2
CDR3: CASQRTHMNTEAFF
DNA: TGCGCCAGCCAGCGGACCCACATGAACACTGAAGCTTTCTTT

J: TRBJ2-7
size: NA
D: NA
V: TRBV25-1
CDR3: CASSRTDEQYF
DNA: TGTGCCAGCTCCCGGACTGACGAGCAGTACTTC

J: TRBJ2-3
size: NA
D: TRBD2
V: TRBV5-1
CDR3: CASSLRLAGGFTDTQYF
DNA: TGCGCCAGCAGCCTTCGACTAGCGGGAGGGTTCACAGATACGCAGTATTTT

J: TRBJ1-5
size: NA
D: TRBD1
V: TRBV5-6
CDR3: CASSLQGQGVQPQHF
DNA: TGTGCCAGCAGCTTGCAGGGACAGGGAGTTCAGCCCCAGCATTTT

J: TRBJ2-7
size: few
D: NA
V: TRBV5-6
CDR3: CASSAGTDYEQYF
DNA: TGTGCCAGCAGCGCGGGGACAGACTACGAGCAGTACTTC

J: TRBJ2-3
size: few
D: TRBD2
V: TRBV18
CDR3: CASSNGAGDTDTQYF
DNA: TGTGCCAGCTCCAACGGAGCGGGGGACACAGATACGCAGTATTTT

J: TRBJ1-5
size: NA
D: NA
V: TRBV6-6
CDR3: CASSYWGDQPQHF
DNA: TGTGCCAGCAGTTACTGGGGGGATCAGCCCCAGCATTTT

J: TRBJ1-2
size: NA
D: TRBD1
V: TRBV25-1
CDR3: CASSAPATGNYGYTF
DNA: TGTGCCAGCAGTGCCCCGGCGACAGGGAACTATGGCTACACCTTC

J: TRBJ1-1
size: NA
D: TRBD1
V: TRBV29-1
CDR3: CSVETGGRTEAFF
DNA: TGCAGCGTTGAAACAGGGGGTAGGACTGAAGCTTTCTTT

J: TRBJ2-7
size: NA
D: TRBD2
V: TRBV9
CDR3: CASSVGSGGDYEQYF
DNA: TGTGCCAGCAGCGTAGGTAGCGGGGGCGACTACGAGCAGTACTTC

J: TRBJ2-1
size: NA
D: TRBD2
V: TRBV29-1
CDR3: CSVEEGEGEQFF
DNA: TGCAGCGTTGAAGAGGGGGAGGGTGAGCAGTTCTTC

J: TRBJ1-1
size: NA
D: NA
V: TRBV19
CDR3: CASSMGLLNTEAFF
DNA: TGTGCCAGTAGTATGGGACTGCTGAACACTGAAGCTTTCTTT

J: TRBJ2-1
size: NA
D: NA
V: TRBV4-1
CDR3: CASSPWAGAGYNEQFF
DNA: TGCGCCAGCAGTCCCTGGGCGGGGGCGGGGTACAATGAGCAGTTCTTC

J: TRBJ1-1
size: NA
D: NA
V: TRBV3-1/TRBV3-2
CDR3: CASSQGRNTEAFF
DNA: TGTGCCAGCAGCCAGGGGAGGAACACTGAAGCTTTCTTT

J: TRBJ2-5
size: NA
D: NA
V: TRBV28
CDR3: CASSVTLQETQYF
DNA: TGTGCCAGCAGCGTGACATTGCAAGAGACCCAGTACTTC

J: TRBJ2-2
size: few
D: TRBD1
V: TRBV6-4
CDR3: CASGPGQGGPGELFF
DNA: TGTGCCAGCGGACCGGGACAGGGGGGACCCGGGGAGCTGTTTTTT